These 23 T cell receptor beta chains originate from one sample sequenced in a study of T cell repertoires in cytomegalovirus infection. TCRdb called the reads again in MiXCR, with one record for every CDR3 protein. The sample lists a few hundred thousand distinct CDR3 sequences, 12% to 15% occurring once. Sequencing was done on a sample of PBMCs. These receptors were taken from a human donor in good health (CMV status not recorded). Some clones in this sample may be carry-over from other donors' samples.

In the case of this clonotype: This may be a read error: a much more frequent sequence differs by one nucleotide. The chain links TRBV12-3 or TRBV12-4 to TRBJ1-2; possible D gene TRBD1, 6 bases. The CDR3 runs 19 residues. Written as DNA, the CDR3 is TGTGCCAGCAGTTTAGCGATATCTTCCTCCGGGACAACTAACTTTGGCTACACCTTC. Translated, it gives CASSLAISSSGTTNFGYTF.

This clonotype has at least ten counts. The V gene is TRBV14, the J gene TRBJ2-7; no clear D. V was shortened by 1 base and J by 2 bases, with 9 bases between the two germline ends. The CDR3 consists of 14 residues. CDR1 is SGHDN, CDR2 FVKESK, per germline. The CDR3 loop reads CASSQGSGPYEQYF. The CDR3 region has the DNA TGTGCCAGCAGCCAAGGGTCCGGGCCCTACGAGCAGTACTTC.

The chain couples TRBV10-3 to TRBJ2-1, with TRBD2 identical over 9 bases. The CDR3 has 23 amino acids. Trimming removed 4 bases from V and 1 base from J; junction bases left unmatched: 26. The germline gives CDR1 ENHRY, CDR2 SYGVKD. The CDR3 DNA is TGTGCCATCAGTGGGAGTGGGCAGGGGTGGGGACTAGCAAAAAGGGAGTCCTACAATGAGCAGTTCTTC. Protein: CAISGSGQGWGLAKRESYNEQFF.

The rearrangement links TRBV5-6 to TRBJ1-1, with a weak D call TRBD1 (6 bases). V lost 1 base to trimming and J lost 9 bases, with 10 bases between them. The CDR3 consists of 12 residues. Germline values: CDR1 SGHDT, CDR2 YYEEEE. The CDR3 DNA reads TGTGCCAGCAGCTTGACGACAGGCCAAGCTTTCTTT. Translation: CASSLTTGQAFF.

This clonotype was seen more than once but under ten times. The V gene is TRBV7-3, the J gene TRBJ1-2, with D uncertain. Germline CDR1 reads SGHTA; CDR2 reads FQGTGA. The CDR3 consists of 13 residues. Trimming cost V 5 bases and J 7 bases, with 14 bases left between them. This CDR3 reads CASSPSEGIGYTF. The CDR3 coding sequence is TGTGCCAGCAGCCCATCGGAGGGTATTGGCTACACCTTC. Supplemented by reference TRBV7-3 and TRBJ1-2, the full variable domain reads GAGVSQTPSNKVTEKGKYVELRCDPISGHTALYWYRQSLGQGPEFLIYFQGTGAADDSGLPNDRFFAVRPEGSVSTLKIQRTERGDSAVYLCASSPSEGIGYTFGSGTRLTVV.

This clonotype has just a few counts. The rearrangement uses TRBV19 and TRBJ1-2, with 7 positions matching TRBD1. With V trimmed by 6 bases and J by 2 bases, 3 bases remained unmatched. Germline V gives CDR1 LNHDA, CDR2 SQIVND (reference sequence). This CDR3 has 13 amino acids. For the CDR3, the DNA is TGTGCCAGTAGGCTACAGGGGAACTATGGCTACACCTTC. It yields the protein CASRLQGNYGYTF. Looking up the rest from reference TRBV19 and TRBJ1-2 gives the full variable domain: DGGITQSPKYLFRKEGQNVTLSCEQNLNHDAMYWYRQDPGQGLRLIYYSQIVNDFQKGDIAEGYSVSREKKESFPLTVTSAQKNPTAFYLCASRLQGNYGYTFGSGTRLTVV.

This clonotype was seen at least ten times. This sequence joins TRBV6-1 and TRBJ1-2, with 7 bases lining up with TRBD1. With V trimmed by 5 bases and J by 9 bases, 12 bases remained unmatched. The germline V gene encodes CDR1 MNHNS and CDR2 SASEGT. The CDR3 has 14 residues. The CDR3 spells CASSMDRTILSYTF. For the CDR3, the DNA is TGTGCCAGCAGTATGGACAGGACCATCCTGAGCTACACCTTC.

This clonotype has at least ten counts. The chain couples TRBV6-2 or TRBV6-3 to TRBJ1-2; a possible D gene is TRBD1 (6 bases). Germline CDR1 MNHEY, CDR2 SVGEGT. The CDR3 extends over 15 amino acids. V was shortened by 4 bases and J by 7 bases, with 19 bases between the two germline ends. The CDR3 sequence is CASSFSPDSRIGYTF. CDR3 coding DNA: TGTGCCAGCAGTTTCTCCCCGGACAGTAGGATTGGCTACACCTTC.

A few counts support this clonotype. V usage is TRBV6-4 and J usage is TRBJ2-2; 7 nucleotides line up with TRBD2. CDR3 size: 14 residues. Germline CDR1 reads MRHNA; CDR2 reads SNTAGT. The V and J ends lost 7 bases and 5 bases, in that order; junction bases with no gene match: 7. The CDR3 DNA follows: TGTGCCAGCAAAAGCGGGGCCGGAACCGGGGAGCTGTTTTTT. It yields the protein CASKSGAGTGELFF.

This clonotype was seen more than once but under ten times. This chain connects TRBV28 to TRBJ2-5, with D hard to call. Germline loops: CDR1 MDHEN, CDR2 SYDVKM. The germline V and J ends were trimmed by 4 bases and 2 bases, with 11 bases remaining between them. The CDR3 runs 14 residues. CDR3 protein: CASSSPSRQETQYF. The CDR3 coding sequence is TGTGCCAGCAGTTCCCCCTCTAGGCAAGAGACCCAGTACTTC. Full variable domain (missing parts from reference TRBV28 and TRBJ2-5): DVKVTQSSRYLVKRTGEKVFLECVQDMDHENMFWYRQDPGLGLRLIYFSYDVKMKEKGDIPEGYSVSREKKERFSLILESASTNQTSMYLCASSSPSRQETQYFGPGTRLLVL.

The chain employs TRBV6-2 or TRBV6-3 and TRBJ2-2; 8 positions agree with TRBD2. This CDR3 is 15 amino acids long. From germline, CDR1 is MNHEY and CDR2 SVGEGT. Trimming removed 7 bases from V and 4 bases from J; junction bases left unmatched: 8. The CDR3 sequence is CASTAGGGRTGELFF. For the CDR3, the DNA is TGTGCCAGCACCGCGGGGGGAGGCCGCACCGGGGAGCTGTTTTTT.

The sample holds a few counts of this clonotype. This sequence joins TRBV6-2 or TRBV6-3 and TRBJ1-4; 7 bases match TRBD1. Trimming at V came to 6 bases and at J to 8 bases, leaving 9 bases not matched to a gene. This CDR3 region has 14 residues. Germline V gene sequence: CDR1 MNHEY, CDR2 SVGEGT. This CDR3 is CASSSDRVREKLFF. CDR3 sequence (DNA): TGTGCCAGCAGCTCCGACAGGGTACGCGAAAAACTGTTTTTT.

The table lists this clonotype with a few counts. The chain couples TRBV6-2 or TRBV6-3 to TRBJ2-1; 7 nucleotides match TRBD1. J was trimmed by 9 bases and V by 9 bases; bases with no gene match: 8. The germline V gene encodes CDR1 MNHEY and CDR2 SVGEGT. The CDR3 runs to 12 residues. The chain's CDR3 is CASKDDRVEQFF. As DNA, the CDR3 is TGTGCCAGTAAAGACGACAGGGTTGAGCAGTTCTTC.

A few counts support this clonotype. The chain employs TRBV3-1 and TRBJ2-1; TRBD1 might be the D (6 bases). The CDR3 loop spans 14 amino acids. Trimming shortened V by 5 bases and J by 9 bases, and 17 bases separated the two germline ends. Germline V lookup: CDR1 LGHDT, CDR2 YNNKEL (reference sequence). The CDR3 protein is CASSGARGMGEQFF. CDR3 DNA sequence: TGTGCCAGCAGCGGCGCCAGGGGAATGGGTGAGCAGTTCTTC.

This clonotype was seen at least ten times. The V call is TRBV6-1, the J call TRBJ2-7, with D hard to call. The ends were cut back, 2 bases at V and 7 bases at J, with 15 bases in the middle. The CDR3 covers 14 residues. Germline CDR1 reads MNHNS; CDR2 reads SASEGT. The DNA of the CDR3 is TGTGCCAGCAGTGAAACCAGTATATCCGGGGAGCAGTACTTC. This encodes CASSETSISGEQYF.

The J gene is TRBJ2-7, the V gene TRBV19; tentatively, D is TRBD1 (5 bases). CDR1 is LNHDA, CDR2 SQIVND, per germline (reference sequence). The CDR3 sequence is 14 residues long. V dropped 2 bases and J dropped 6 bases, with 14 bases sitting between them. CDR3 DNA sequence: TGTGCCAGTAGTATAAGCAGGGTCCCGGGCGAGCAGTACTTC. Encoded protein: CASSISRVPGEQYF.

Many counts were recorded for this clonotype. CDR3 amino acids: CASSGLEYGYTF. The CDR3 DNA sequence: TGTGCCAGCAGTGGGTTGGAATATGGCTACACCTTC. V and J are TRBV25-1 and TRBJ1-2; D unresolved. Trimming shortened V by 4 bases and J by 5 bases, and 8 bases separated the two germline ends. The germline V gene encodes CDR1 MGHDK and CDR2 SYGVNS. This CDR3 contains 12 residues.

This clonotype was counted ten times or more. The chain employs TRBV12-3 or TRBV12-4 and TRBJ2-3, with 7 bases aligning to TRBD1. Trimming took 4 bases from V and 2 from J; bases not matched to a gene: 6. The CDR3 length is 15 residues. The CDR3 DNA follows: TGTGCCAGCAGTTCCGGGACAGTGTACACAGATACGCAGTATTTT. It specifies CASSSGTVYTDTQYF.

Many counts were recorded for this clonotype. The V call is TRBV2, the J call TRBJ2-5; TRBD2 aligns across 10 bases. The CDR3 consists of 14 residues. Germline V gives CDR1 SNHLY, CDR2 FYNNEI. Trimming removed 5 bases from V and 3 bases from J; junction bases left unmatched: 3. For the CDR3, the DNA is TGTGCCAGCAGTCTAGCGGGGGCCAAAGAGACCCAGTACTTC. Translated, it gives CASSLAGAKETQYF. The complete variable domain, with remaining parts taken from reference TRBV2 and TRBJ2-5, reads EPEVTQTPSHQVTQMGQEVILRCVPISNHLYFYWYRQILGQKVEFLVSFYNNEISEKSEIFDDQFSVERPDGSNFTLKIRSTKLEDSAMYFCASSLAGAKETQYFGPGTRLLVL.

This clonotype occurred many times. This rearrangement joins TRBV20-1 to TRBJ2-3, with D uncertain. Trimming stripped 5 bases from V and 3 bases from J, with 6 bases between. From germline, CDR1 is DFQATT and CDR2 SNEGSKA (reference sequence). The CDR3 totals 11 residues. Written as DNA, the CDR3 is TGCAGTGCTCGGCAAACAGATACGCAGTATTTT. Its translation is CSARQTDTQYF.

Notes on this clonotype: A much larger clone lies one base from this, so it may be a read error. The chain combines TRBV12-3 or TRBV12-4 with TRBJ1-1; D gene unclear. V shed 5 bases and J shed 4 bases, with 2 bases lying between them. The CDR3 consists of 10 residues. CDR3 nucleotides: TGTGCCAGCAGTCTCACTGAAGCTTTCTTT. Amino acids: CASSLTEAFF.

The J gene is TRBJ1-2, the V gene TRBV20-1; 10 bases are a match to TRBD1. Germline CDR1 DFQATT, CDR2 SNEGSKA (reference sequence). CDR3 length: 15 amino acids. With 5 bases clipped from V and 8 bases from J, the junction kept 14 bases outside the gene matches. The chain's CDR3 is CSALSPGQGSWGYTF. CDR3 DNA: TGCAGTGCTCTTTCCCCGGGACAGGGGAGTTGGGGCTACACCTTC.

This clonotype has ten or more counts. V gene TRBV5-1 combines with J gene TRBJ2-3; D is perhaps TRBD1 or TRBD2 (5 bases each). Germline lookup yields CDR1 SGHRS and CDR2 YFSETQ. V dropped 3 bases and J dropped 3 bases, with 17 bases sitting between them. The CDR3 runs 16 residues. Written as DNA, the CDR3 is TGCGCCAGCAGCTGGGACGCAGGAAGGAGTACAGATACGCAGTATTTT. Protein product: CASSWDAGRSTDTQYF. Filled out from reference TRBV5-1 and TRBJ2-3, the complete variable domain reads KAGVTQTPRYLIKTRGQQVTLSCSPISGHRSVSWYQQTPGQGLQFLFEYFSETQRNKGNFPGRFSGRQFSNSRSEMNVSTLELGDSALYLCASSWDAGRSTDTQYFGPGTRLTVL.